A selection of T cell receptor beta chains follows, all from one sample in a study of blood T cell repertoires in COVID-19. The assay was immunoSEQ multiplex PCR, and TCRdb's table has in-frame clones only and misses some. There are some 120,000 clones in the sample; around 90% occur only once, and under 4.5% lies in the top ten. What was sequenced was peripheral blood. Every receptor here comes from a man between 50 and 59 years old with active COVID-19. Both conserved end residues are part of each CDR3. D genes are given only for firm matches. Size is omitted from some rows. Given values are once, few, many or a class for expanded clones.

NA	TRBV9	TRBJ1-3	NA	TGTGCCAGCAGCGTAGCTTTAGGAGCCACTGGAAACACCATATATTTT	CASSVALGATGNTIYF
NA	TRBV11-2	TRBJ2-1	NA	TGTGCCAGCAGCTCAGGGGCAGGTTCCTCCTACAATGAGCAGTTCTTC	CASSSGAGSSYNEQFF
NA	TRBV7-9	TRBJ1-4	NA	TGTGCCAGCAGCTTTTCCCAGCGGCGTAATGAAAAACTGTTTTTT	CASSFSQRRNEKLFF
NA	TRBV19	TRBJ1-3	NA	TGTGCCAGTAGCAAGTTAGTTAGCTCTGGAAACACCATATATTTT	CASSKLVSSGNTIYF
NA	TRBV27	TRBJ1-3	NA	TGTGCCAGCAGGAGGAGCGGGGAAACTGGAAACACCATATATTTT	CASRRSGETGNTIYF
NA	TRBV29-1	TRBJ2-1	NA	TGCAGCGGGGCCGAGAGCTCCTACAATGAGCAGTTCTTC	CSGAESSYNEQFF
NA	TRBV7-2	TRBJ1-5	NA	TGTGCCAGCAGCCTTTTTAATCAGCCCCAGCATTTT	CASSLFNQPQHF
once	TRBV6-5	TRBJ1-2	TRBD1	TGTGCCAGCAGTCTCCACAGGGGAAGCTATGGCTACACCTTC	CASSLHRGSYGYTF
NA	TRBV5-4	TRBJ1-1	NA	TGTGCCAGCAGCCCACAGATGAAGAACACTGAAGCTTTCTTT	CASSPQMKNTEAFF
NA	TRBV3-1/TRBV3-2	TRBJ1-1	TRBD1	TGTGCCAGCAGCCAAGACAGGGGGCTGGCTGAAGCTTTCTTT	CASSQDRGLAEAFF
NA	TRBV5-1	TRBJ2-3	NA	TGCGCCAGCAGCTTGGTACGGGAAGATACGCAGTATTTT	CASSLVREDTQYF
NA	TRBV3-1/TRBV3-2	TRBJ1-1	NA	TGTGCCAGCATGGGGGGCACTGAAGCTTTCTTT	CASMGGTEAFF
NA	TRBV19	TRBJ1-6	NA	TGTGCCAGTAGTATGGCGGGGGCTGGGGCCCTCCACTTT	CASSMAGAGALHF
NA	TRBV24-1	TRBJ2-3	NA	TGTGCCACCACCCCCGGGACTGGACTAACCACAGATACGCAGTATTTT	CATTPGTGLTTDTQYF
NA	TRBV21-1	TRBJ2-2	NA	TGTGCCAGCAGCTGCCGGGACAGGGGGGTCGCCGGGGAGCTGTTTTTT	CASSCRDRGVAGELFF